Included here is one TCR beta chain sequence, with context. The data are from a study of cytotoxic CD8 clonotypes in ibrutinib-treated CLL. TCRdb's table, derived via immunoSEQ multiplex PCR, lists solely in-frame clones and lacks some. The table records about 300,000 clones, approximately 79% of them present only once. This TCR derives from a human donor with chronic lymphocytic leukemia. The sample was PBMCs, taken at disease progression, from a patient treated with ibrutinib.

The CDR3 nucleotides are TGTGCCAGCAGCTGGGGACAGCTCTACGAGCAGTACTTC. Its protein product is CASSWGQLYEQYF. This chain joins TRBV7-9 and TRBJ2-7; the match to TRBD1 covers 7 bases. The J segment lost 3 bases and the V segment lost 4 bases, leaving 3 bases of the junction unmatched. CDR1 SEHNR and CDR2 FQNEAQ come from the germline V gene (reference sequence). The length of the CDR3 is 13 residues.